These 15 T cell receptor beta chains were sequenced from one sample in a study of beta chain features in type 1 diabetes. As every portion of the isolated RNA was reverse transcribed, the sequencing read expressed TCRB transcripts. Clones were sequenced by immunoSEQ multiplex PCR, and TCRdb holds only the in-frame ones, with some missing. The sample gives roughly 310,000 clones, approximately 10% of which show up once; around 0.015% is in the top ten. Specimen: naive CD4+ T cells from blood. These receptors were taken from a woman aged 25 to 39 in good health.

The chain is built from TRBV27 and TRBJ1-5; D is possibly TRBD1 (6 bases). Between the trimmed V and J ends, which lost 6 bases and 5 bases, there was a span of 26 bases. Germline-derived CDR1 and CDR2 are MNHEY and SMNVEV (reference sequence). The length of the CDR3 is 18 residues. The CDR3 here is CASSHHQDSLTRDQPQHF. In DNA form, the CDR3 reads TGTGCCAGCAGCCACCATCAGGACAGTTTGACGAGAGATCAGCCCCAGCATTTT.

Only a few counts were recorded for this clone. This chain joins TRBV25-1 and TRBJ1-5; 8 bases match TRBD1. The CDR3 has 16 amino acids. Germline V gene lookup returns CDR1 MGHDK and CDR2 SYGVNS. With V trimmed by 2 bases and J by 3 bases, 6 bases remained unmatched. The CDR3 region has the DNA TGTGCCAGCAGTGAAGTTAGGACAGGGAACAATCAGCCCCAGCATTTT. It codes for CASSEVRTGNNQPQHF. Supplemented by reference TRBV25-1 and TRBJ1-5, the full variable domain reads EADIYQTPRYLVIGTGKKITLECSQTMGHDKMYWYQQDPGMELHLIHYSYGVNSTEKGDLSSESTVSRIRTEHFPLTLESARPSHTSQYLCASSEVRTGNNQPQHFGDGTRLSIL.

The J gene is TRBJ2-7, the V gene TRBV30; TRBD1 might be the D (6 bases). The CDR3 spans 13 residues. Trimming shortened V by 0 bases and J by 13 bases, and 19 bases separated the two germline ends. Germline V gives CDR1 GTSNPN, CDR2 SVGIG (reference sequence). CDR3 bases: TGTGCCTGGAGTGTAGAGACAGGCATCACACACTACTTC. Translated, it gives CAWSVETGITHYF.

The chain has TRBV9 and TRBJ2-5; 11 positions match TRBD2. Unmatched junction bases numbered 1, after V lost 3 bases and J lost 0 bases. Germline V gene sequence: CDR1 SGDLS, CDR2 YYNGEE. The CDR3 totals 15 residues. DNA of the CDR3: TGTGCCAGCAGCGCGGGACTAGCGGACCAAGAGACCCAGTACTTC. Translation gives CASSAGLADQETQYF.

The chain links TRBV4-2 to TRBJ2-5; 9 positions agree with TRBD1. Germline values: CDR1 LGHNA, CDR2 YNFKEQ. Trimming at V came to 3 bases and at J to 7 bases, leaving 3 bases not matched to a gene. The CDR3 is 13 amino acids. CDR3 in DNA: TGTGCCAGCAGCCAGGGGGGACAGGGGACCCAGTACTTC. Amino acids: CASSQGGQGTQYF.

CDR3 amino acids: CASSQVLLSSYNEQFF. The DNA for the CDR3 is TGTGCCAGCAGCCAAGTACTCCTTAGCTCCTACAATGAGCAGTTCTTC. The chain employs TRBV14 and TRBJ2-1; D ambiguous. The V and J ends lost 1 base and 0 bases respectively, with 10 bases between them. This CDR3 spans 16 amino acids. CDR1 is SGHDN and CDR2 is FVKESK in the germline V gene.

This clone was detected a few times. The V gene is TRBV6-1, the J gene TRBJ1-1; D gene ambiguous. Germline lookup yields CDR1 MNHNS and CDR2 SASEGT. V lost 8 bases and J lost 4, with 11 bases in between. There are 12 residues in the CDR3. CDR3 sequence (DNA): TGTGCCAGCCGGAGTTTCCGCACTGAAGCTTTCTTT. Amino acids: CASRSFRTEAFF.

This chain joins TRBV28 and TRBJ1-3; a weak D match, TRBD1 (5 bases). This CDR3 contains 15 residues. The germline V gene encodes CDR1 MDHEN and CDR2 SYDVKM. Trimming removed 6 bases at V and 0 bases at J, with 12 bases between. DNA of the CDR3: TGTGCCAGCAGCCGCGACAGTCTCTCTGGAAACACCATATATTTT. This translates into CASSRDSLSGNTIYF. Variable domain in full (rest from reference TRBV28 and TRBJ1-3): DVKVTQSSRYLVKRTGEKVFLECVQDMDHENMFWYRQDPGLGLRLIYFSYDVKMKEKGDIPEGYSVSREKKERFSLILESASTNQTSMYLCASSRDSLSGNTIYFGEGSWLTVV.

J is TRBJ2-1 and V is TRBV5-1; the match to TRBD2 covers 13 bases. Losses at the gene ends were 4 bases for V and 4 bases for J; bases not matched to a gene: 2. Germline V lookup: CDR1 SGHRS, CDR2 YFSETQ. This CDR3 is built from 15 residues. The CDR3 region has the DNA TGCGCCAGCAGCGGACTAGCGGGAGCTTACAATGAGCAGTTCTTC. Protein: CASSGLAGAYNEQFF.

A few counts support this clone. The J gene is TRBJ1-2, the V gene TRBV18; TRBD1 aligns across 11 bases. The CDR3 consists of 15 residues. V was pared by 6 bases and J by 8 bases, with 11 bases of the junction left unmatched. Germline lookup yields CDR1 KGHSH and CDR2 LQKENI. In nucleotides, the CDR3 is TGTGCCAGCTCCCCTGGACAGGGGGCCGTGAAGGGCTACACCTTC. Its protein is CASSPGQGAVKGYTF.

This clone has only a few counts. The chain is built from TRBV5-4 and TRBJ1-1; D is possibly TRBD1 (6 bases). Between the trimmed V and J ends, which lost 2 bases and 4 bases, there was a span of 12 bases. In germline, CDR1 is SGHNT, CDR2 YYREEE (reference sequence). This CDR3 has 14 residues. DNA of the CDR3: TGTGCCAGCAGCTTCGTGGGGGCGCTCACTGAAGCTTTCTTT. It codes for CASSFVGALTEAFF.

This clone was seen only a few times. V usage is TRBV6-5 and J usage is TRBJ2-5, with D tentatively TRBD1 (6 bases). The germline CDR1 and CDR2 sequences are MNHEY and SVGAGI. V lost 6 bases, J lost 2 bases, and 16 bases lay in between. The CDR3 extends over 15 amino acids. This chain's CDR3 is CASRPTQGWQETQYF. Here the CDR3 DNA reads TGTGCCAGCAGACCTACACAGGGATGGCAAGAGACCCAGTACTTC.

This clone turned up a few times. The chain's CDR3 is CSVVYNEQFF. DNA of the CDR3: TGCAGCGTTGTATACAATGAGCAGTTCTTC. The V gene is TRBV29-1, the J gene TRBJ2-1; D remains unclear. The CDR3 consists of 10 residues. Trimming cost V 4 bases and J 4 bases, with 2 bases left between them. The germline V gene has CDR1 SQVTM and CDR2 ANQGSEA.

The CDR3 is CASRSTQTQNEKLFF. CDR3 DNA: TGTGCCAGCAGGTCCACCCAGACACAGAATGAAAAACTGTTTTTT. The V gene is TRBV28, the J gene TRBJ1-4; D remains ambiguous. CDR3 size: 15 residues. V lost 6 bases, J lost 5 bases, and 16 bases lay in between. Germline V gives CDR1 MDHEN, CDR2 SYDVKM.

This clone was recorded a few times. V usage is TRBV30 and J usage is TRBJ2-7; 10 nucleotides match TRBD2. The CDR3 runs 13 residues. Germline CDR1 and CDR2: GTSNPN and SVGIG (reference sequence). V was pared by 6 bases and J by 4 bases, with 6 bases of the junction left unmatched. Here the CDR3 reads CACSSGRNYEQYF. CDR3 in DNA: TGTGCCTGTTCTAGCGGGAGAAATTACGAGCAGTACTTC.